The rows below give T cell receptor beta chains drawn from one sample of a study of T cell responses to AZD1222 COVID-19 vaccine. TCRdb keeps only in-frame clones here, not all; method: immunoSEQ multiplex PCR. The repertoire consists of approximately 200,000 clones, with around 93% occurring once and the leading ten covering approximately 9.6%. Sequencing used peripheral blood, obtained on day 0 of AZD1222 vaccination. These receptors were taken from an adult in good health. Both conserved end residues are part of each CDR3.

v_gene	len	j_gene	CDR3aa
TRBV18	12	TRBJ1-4	CASSPWGSKLFF
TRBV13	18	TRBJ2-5	CASSFSPFSMEAGETQYF
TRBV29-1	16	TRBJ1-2	CSVEEIGQGADYGYTF
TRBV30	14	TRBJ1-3	CAWAHRSSGNTIYF
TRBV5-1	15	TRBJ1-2	CASSLAGTPNDGYTF
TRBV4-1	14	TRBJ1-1	CASRRGQGSTEAFF
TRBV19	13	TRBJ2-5	CATSGDLQETQYF
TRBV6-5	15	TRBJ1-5	CASSPRGVDNQPQHF
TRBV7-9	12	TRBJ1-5	CASSFLNQPQHF
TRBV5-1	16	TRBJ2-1	CASSPKGLAGGHEQFF